What follows describes a single T cell receptor (beta chain). Sequencing used immunoSEQ multiplex PCR; TCRdb keeps in-frame clones, though not all of them. Of over 65,000 clones in the sample, about nine tenths were seen once. Germline values: CDR1 MNHEY, CDR2 SVGAGI. V gave up 8 bases and J gave up 3 bases, with 8 bases separating them. The CDR3 extends over 12 amino acids. The source of the sample is a study of blood T cell repertoires in COVID-19. V and J are TRBV6-5 and TRBJ2-1; TRBD2 is a possible D gene (5 bases). Sequencing was carried out using peripheral blood. This clonotype originated in a woman at least 80 years old with acute or convalescent COVID-19. The CDR3 reads CASERYYNEQFF. The CDR3 nucleotides are TGTGCCAGCGAGCGGTACTACAATGAGCAGTTCTTC.